The 30 T cell receptor beta chains listed next were all sequenced from one sample in a study of cytomegalovirus exposure and HLA in healthy donors. With 60 Vbeta and 13 Jbeta primers, the PCR was carried out. Profiled with immunoSEQ multiplex PCR; TCRdb holds only in-frame clones, not every one. The sample records approximately 92,000 clones, 65% to 85% being singletons. The sample was PBMCs. The source of these receptors is a girl aged 2-15 years in good health and CMV-seropositive.

About this clone itself: Other DNA sequences of this sample code for an identical CDR3. The V and J genes are TRBV30 and TRBJ1-5, with no clear D. The CDR3 is 13 residues long. Germline-derived CDR1 and CDR2 are GTSNPN and SVGIG (reference sequence). Trimming cost V 0 bases and J 2 bases, with 5 bases left between them. The CDR3: CAWSVNGNQPQHF. The CDR3 coding sequence is TGTGCCTGGAGTGTCAATGGCAATCAGCCCCAGCATTTT.

The J gene is TRBJ1-1, the V gene TRBV14; possible D gene TRBD1, 5 bases. Trimming cost V 4 bases and J 0 bases, with 9 bases left between them. Germline lookup yields CDR1 SGHDN and CDR2 FVKESK. This CDR3 comprises 14 residues. CDR3 nucleotide sequence: TGTGCCAGCAGCCTCCAGGACATGAACACTGAAGCTTTCTTT. It is translated as CASSLQDMNTEAFF.

The rearrangement uses TRBV7-2 and TRBJ1-4; D is ambiguous. V lost 5 bases and J 7 bases, leaving 14 bases between the germline ends. CDR1 and CDR2 from the germline V gene are SGHTA and FQGNSA. The CDR3 spans 14 residues. The CDR3 spells CASSTSTNSEKLFF. CDR3 DNA: TGTGCCAGCAGCACGAGCACGAATAGTGAAAAACTGTTTTTT.

Concerning this clone: An end of the junction differs from the germline gene, which may be a read error. The J gene is TRBJ1-1, the V gene TRBV7-7, with D maybe TRBD1 (5 bases). The CDR3 is made up of 15 amino acids. The germline V gene encodes CDR1 SSHAT and CDR2 FNYEAQ (reference sequence). In DNA form, the CDR3 reads TGTGCTAGCACACCCATCTTTAGGGGTAACACTGAAGCTTTCTTT. This encodes CASTPIFRGNTEAFF.

The rearrangement joins TRBV2 to TRBJ2-4; D possibly corresponds to TRBD1 (5 bases). Trimming removed 7 bases from V and 8 bases from J, with 12 bases in between. CDR1 is SNHLY and CDR2 is FYNNEI in the germline V gene. The CDR3 contains 12 residues. This CDR3 reads CASNPQGDIQYF. The CDR3 bases are TGTGCCAGCAACCCCCAAGGGGACATTCAGTACTTC.

The chain links TRBV28 to TRBJ2-7; 8 bases fit TRBD1. CDR3 length: 17 amino acids. J gave up 2 bases and V 8 bases, and 17 bases lay outside the gene matches. The V gene's germline CDR1 is MDHEN and CDR2 SYDVKM. The CDR3 DNA reads TGTGCCAGCTACCCTACCGGACAGGGCGAAAGTGCCTACGAGCAGTACTTC. Its protein is CASYPTGQGESAYEQYF.

The CDR3 DNA reads as TGTGCCAGCGGCAGGGCCAACTACGAGCAGTACTTC. Translated: CASGRANYEQYF. The chain has TRBV28 and TRBJ2-7; D might be TRBD1 (5 bases). CDR3 length equals 12 residues. Germline CDR1 is MDHEN and CDR2 is SYDVKM. Trimming shortened V by 8 bases and J by 3 bases, and 11 bases separated the two germline ends.

The J gene is TRBJ1-1, the V gene TRBV5-6; D may be TRBD1 (6 bases). V lost 2 bases and J lost 6, with 11 bases in between. CDR1 SGHDT and CDR2 YYEEEE come from the germline V gene. The CDR3 contains 13 residues. As DNA, the CDR3 is TGTGCCAGCAGCTTAGGGGGAGGGGCTGAAGCTTTCTTT. Its translation is CASSLGGGAEAFF.

The chain couples TRBV7-2 to TRBJ2-1, with TRBD2 identical over 7 bases. The CDR3 runs 14 residues. With 2 bases clipped from V and 2 bases from J, the junction kept 0 bases outside the gene matches. Germline V gives CDR1 SGHTA, CDR2 FQGNSA. In nucleotides, the CDR3 is TGTGCCAGCAGCTTACTAGCGGCCTACAATGAGCAGTTCTTC. This encodes CASSLLAAYNEQFF.

The genes are TRBV29-1 and TRBJ2-1; TRBD2 aligns across 10 bases. J lost 6 bases, V lost 6 bases, and 8 bases had no gene match. The CDR3 is made up of 14 amino acids. The V gene's germline CDR1 is SQVTM and CDR2 ANQGSEA. Here the CDR3 reads CSVAGTSVFNEQFF. The CDR3 nucleotides read TGCAGCGTAGCCGGGACTAGCGTATTCAATGAGCAGTTCTTC.

The V call is TRBV10-1, the J call TRBJ2-1; TRBD2 aligns across 7 bases. The CDR3 spans 14 residues. V lost 10 bases and J lost 3; bases outside the gene matches: 9. Germline CDR1 WNHNN, CDR2 SYGVQD (reference sequence). The CDR3 sequence is CANLSGTRYNEQFF. In DNA form, the CDR3 reads TGCGCCAACCTGAGCGGGACCCGCTACAATGAGCAGTTCTTC.

The V gene is TRBV15, the J gene TRBJ1-5; 9 positions match TRBD1. V was pared by 1 base and J by 4 bases, with 5 bases of the junction left unmatched. Looked up from germline, CDR1 is LNHNV and CDR2 is YYDKDF (reference sequence). The CDR3 totals 16 residues. The CDR3 DNA reads TGTGCCACCAGCAGAGTAGTGGGACAGGGAAATCAGCCCCAGCATTTT. This encodes CATSRVVGQGNQPQHF.

The chain has TRBV7-9 and TRBJ2-7; TRBD1 aligns across 9 bases. There are 17 residues in the CDR3. Germline assignment: CDR1 SEHNR and CDR2 FQNEAQ (reference sequence). The V gene end was trimmed by 2 bases and the J gene end by 2 bases; junction bases not matched to a gene: 10. The DNA for the CDR3 is TGTGCCAGCAGCTTACAGGGGTCCGGGGACAGGGCCTACGAGCAGTACTTC. Translated, it gives CASSLQGSGDRAYEQYF. Full variable domain (missing parts from reference TRBV7-9 and TRBJ2-7): DTGVSQNPRHKITKRGQNVTFRCDPISEHNRLYWYRQTLGQGPEFLTYFQNEAQLEKSRLLSDRFSAERPKGSFSTLEIQRTEQGDSAMYLCASSLQGSGDRAYEQYFGPGTRLTVT.

This rearrangement joins TRBV29-1 to TRBJ2-7; 8 nucleotides match TRBD1. Germline CDR1 SQVTM, CDR2 ANQGSEA. The CDR3 length is 12 residues. Trimming took 7 bases from V and 6 from J; bases not matched to a gene: 8. The CDR3 DNA is TGCAGCGCCGTGGACAGGGATGCCGAGCAGTACTTC. Translation gives CSAVDRDAEQYF.

This clone was found a few times. The V gene is TRBV9, the J gene TRBJ2-1, with a possible D match to TRBD1 (6 bases). V was clipped by 3 bases and J by 4 bases, with 14 bases between them. This CDR3 is 15 amino acids long. Per germline, CDR1 SGDLS and CDR2 YYNGEE. The CDR3 coding sequence is TGTGCCAGCAGCGGAACAGGGCCGAAGTACAATGAGCAGTTCTTC. Translated, it gives CASSGTGPKYNEQFF.

This chain joins TRBV9 and TRBJ2-1, with TRBD2 as a possible D gene (6 bases). From germline, CDR1 is SGDLS and CDR2 YYNGEE. V lost 5 bases and J 5 bases, leaving 20 bases between the germline ends. The length of the CDR3 is 16 residues. The CDR3 sequence is CASRPPSGRPHNEQFF. CDR3 nucleotide sequence: TGTGCCAGCAGACCCCCCAGTGGGAGGCCGCACAATGAGCAGTTCTTC.

The genes are TRBV5-1 and TRBJ2-1; TRBD2 aligns across 12 bases. Germline V gene sequence: CDR1 SGHRS, CDR2 YFSETQ. This CDR3 comprises 18 residues. Unmatched junction bases numbered 9, after V lost 4 bases and J lost 1 base. The CDR3 nucleotides read TGCGCCAGCAGCGGGATAACTAGCGGGAGGACGTCCTACAATGAGCAGTTCTTC. Translated, it gives CASSGITSGRTSYNEQFF.

The rearrangement joins TRBV27 to TRBJ1-4, with 7 nucleotides matching TRBD1. The trim removed 5 bases at V and 3 bases at J, leaving 3 bases unmatched. This CDR3 spans 14 amino acids. Looked up from germline, CDR1 is MNHEY and CDR2 is SMNVEV (reference sequence). The chain's CDR3 is CASSLGTANEKLFF. The CDR3 nucleotides are TGTGCCAGCAGTCTCGGGACAGCTAATGAAAAACTGTTTTTT.

This rearrangement joins TRBV5-6 to TRBJ1-2, with D maybe TRBD1 (5 bases). The germline gives CDR1 SGHDT, CDR2 YYEEEE. This CDR3 has 15 amino acids. The V and J ends lost 1 base and 8 bases respectively, with 18 bases between them. The CDR3 here is CASSLYSGRARGYTF. The CDR3 nucleotides read TGTGCCAGCAGCTTGTATTCAGGGAGGGCGCGGGGCTACACCTTC.

J is TRBJ1-1 and V is TRBV7-9; D not resolved. The germline V gene encodes CDR1 SEHNR and CDR2 FQNEAQ (reference sequence). The V gene lost 5 bases and the J gene lost 4 bases, with 17 bases spanning the gap. The CDR3 is 15 amino acids. CDR3 sequence: CASSHPEGLGTEAFF. CDR3 coding DNA: TGTGCCAGCAGCCACCCCGAGGGCTTGGGCACTGAAGCTTTCTTT.

This chain links TRBV9 with TRBJ2-7; 7 bases match TRBD2. Unmatched junction bases numbered 8, after V lost 0 bases and J lost 5 bases. The CDR3 runs 15 residues. Germline V CDR1 and CDR2: SGDLS, YYNGEE. Here the CDR3 DNA reads TGTGCCAGCAGCGTAGATCCGAGACTAGCCCACGAGCAGTACTTC. Amino acid sequence: CASSVDPRLAHEQYF.

The J gene is TRBJ2-1, the V gene TRBV29-1, with 7 nucleotides matching TRBD2. Germline V gene sequence: CDR1 SQVTM, CDR2 ANQGSEA. V was pared by 3 bases and J by 1 base, with 9 bases of the junction left unmatched. The CDR3 has 16 amino acids. This chain's CDR3 is CSVEGGRGRSYNEQFF. The CDR3 DNA reads TGCAGCGTTGAGGGCGGGAGAGGTCGGTCCTACAATGAGCAGTTCTTC.

The J gene is TRBJ2-3, the V gene TRBV29-1; no clear D gene. Looked up from germline, CDR1 is SQVTM and CDR2 is ANQGSEA. Between the trimmed V and J ends, which lost 2 bases and 4 bases, there was a span of 16 bases. This CDR3 comprises 15 residues. CDR3 bases: TGCAGCGTTGAACCCCTCGACTTTTCCGCAGATACGCAGTATTTT. It yields the protein CSVEPLDFSADTQYF.

The rearrangement uses TRBV19 and TRBJ2-1, with D maybe TRBD2 (5 bases). This CDR3 comprises 16 residues. Trimming removed 4 bases at V and 1 base at J, with 14 bases between. Germline CDR1 LNHDA, CDR2 SQIVND (reference sequence). The CDR3 nucleotides read TGTGCCAGTAGTACACCTACTAGTGTATCCTACAATGAGCAGTTCTTC. This sequence encodes CASSTPTSVSYNEQFF.

This sequence joins TRBV28 and TRBJ1-1, with D possibly TRBD1 on 6 matching bases. CDR3 length: 15 residues. Trimming shortened V by 4 bases and J by 3 bases, and 15 bases separated the two germline ends. CDR1 and CDR2 from the germline V gene are MDHEN and SYDVKM. The CDR3 protein is CASSSWYRADTEAFF. The CDR3 bases are TGTGCCAGCAGTTCATGGTACAGGGCGGACACTGAAGCTTTCTTT.

The J gene is TRBJ1-2, the V gene TRBV28; the match to TRBD1 covers 8 bases. The CDR3 runs to 17 residues. The junction had 14 bases not matched to a gene; V was cut back by 2 bases and J by 6 bases. Germline V lookup: CDR1 MDHEN, CDR2 SYDVKM. CDR3 sequence reads: CASSLLVGTGNENGYTF. CDR3 DNA: TGTGCCAGCAGTTTACTCGTCGGGACAGGAAACGAGAATGGCTACACCTTC.

The rearrangement joins TRBV27 to TRBJ2-1; D perhaps matches TRBD2 (5 bases). V was shortened by 7 bases and J by 9 bases, with 16 bases between the two germline ends. The CDR3 is made up of 13 amino acids. Germline V gene sequence: CDR1 MNHEY, CDR2 SMNVEV (reference sequence). The CDR3 loop reads CASKETTPSEQFF. CDR3 DNA sequence: TGTGCCAGCAAGGAGACTACGCCGTCTGAGCAGTTCTTC.

V and J are TRBV30 and TRBJ2-7, with 8 bases identical to TRBD1. CDR1 and CDR2 (germline): GTSNPN, SVGIG (reference sequence). The junction had 7 bases not matched to a gene; V was cut back by 2 bases and J by 7 bases. The CDR3 is 13 amino acids. The CDR3 coding sequence is TGTGCCTGGAGTTTTACAGGGGGTGGAGAGCAGTACTTC. The encoded protein is CAWSFTGGGEQYF.

This sequence joins TRBV7-9 and TRBJ2-1; TRBD2 agrees at 14 bases. This CDR3 comprises 15 residues. Germline trimming cut 5 bases from V and 7 bases from J; bases unmatched to any gene: 4. Germline-derived CDR1 and CDR2 are SEHNR and FQNEAQ (reference sequence). The CDR3 sequence is CASSGTSGSWNEQFF. The CDR3 DNA reads TGTGCCAGCAGCGGGACTAGCGGGAGTTGGAATGAGCAGTTCTTC.

Turning to this clone: Other nucleotide sequences from this sample produce the same CDR3. The chain has TRBV28 and TRBJ1-1, with TRBD1 as a possible D gene (5 bases). The germline V gene encodes CDR1 MDHEN and CDR2 SYDVKM. The CDR3 has 14 amino acids. V gave up 2 bases and J gave up 0 bases, with 7 bases separating them. CDR3 sequence: CASSLAGMNTEAFF. DNA of the CDR3: TGTGCCAGCAGTTTAGCAGGGATGAACACTGAAGCTTTCTTT.